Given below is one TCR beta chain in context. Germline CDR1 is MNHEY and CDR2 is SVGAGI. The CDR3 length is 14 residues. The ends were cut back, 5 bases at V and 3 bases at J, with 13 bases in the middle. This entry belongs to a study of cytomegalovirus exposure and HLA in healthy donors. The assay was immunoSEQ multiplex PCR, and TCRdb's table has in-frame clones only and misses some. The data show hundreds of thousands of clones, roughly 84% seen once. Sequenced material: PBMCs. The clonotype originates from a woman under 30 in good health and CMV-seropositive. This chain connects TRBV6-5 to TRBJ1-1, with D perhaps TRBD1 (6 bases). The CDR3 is CASSGRYRDTEAFF. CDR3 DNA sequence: TGTGCCAGCAGTGGTCGTTACAGGGACACTGAAGCTTTCTTT.